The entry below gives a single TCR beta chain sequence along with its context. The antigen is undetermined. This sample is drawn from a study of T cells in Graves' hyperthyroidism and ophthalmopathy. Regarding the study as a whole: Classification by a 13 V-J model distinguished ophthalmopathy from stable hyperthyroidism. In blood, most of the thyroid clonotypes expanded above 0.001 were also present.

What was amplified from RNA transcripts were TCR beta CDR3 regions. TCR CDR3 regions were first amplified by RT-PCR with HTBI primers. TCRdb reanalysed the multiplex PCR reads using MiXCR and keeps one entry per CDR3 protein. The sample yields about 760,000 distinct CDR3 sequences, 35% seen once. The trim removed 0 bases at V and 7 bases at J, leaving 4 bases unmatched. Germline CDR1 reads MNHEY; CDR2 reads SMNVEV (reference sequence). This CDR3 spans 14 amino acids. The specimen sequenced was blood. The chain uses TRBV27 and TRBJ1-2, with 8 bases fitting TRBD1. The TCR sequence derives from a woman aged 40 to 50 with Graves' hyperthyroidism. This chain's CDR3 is CASSLSWTGFGYTF. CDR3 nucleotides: TGTGCCAGCAGTTTATCGTGGACAGGGTTTGGCTACACCTTC.